This note documents a single TCR beta chain sequence. These data belong to a study of cytomegalovirus exposure and HLA in healthy donors. Germline CDR1 reads WNHNN; CDR2 reads SYGVQD (reference sequence). The ends were cut back, 3 bases at V and 0 bases at J, with 5 bases in the middle. There are 13 residues in the CDR3. The PCR had 60 Vbeta and 13 Jbeta primers. The assay was immunoSEQ multiplex PCR, and TCRdb's table has in-frame clones only and misses some. The sample includes 150,000 to 200,000 clones, about 70% of them seen just once. The J gene is TRBJ1-1, the V gene TRBV10-1, with unresolved D. The receptor was isolated from a young man in good health and CMV-seropositive. Sequenced sample: PBMCs. The CDR3 here is CASSDSMNTEAFF. CDR3 in DNA: TGCGCCAGCAGTGATTCTATGAACACTGAAGCTTTCTTT.